Following are 30 T cell receptor beta chains from one sample sequenced in a study of T cell repertoires in cytomegalovirus infection. No cognate antigen is known for these TCRs. TCRdb reprocessed the reads with MiXCR, giving one entry per CDR3 protein. This sample carries approximately 110,000 distinct CDR3 sequences, about 31% of them seen once, and the ten largest clones take about 53%. Specimen: CD8+ T cells from cultured PBMCs, collected from culture after CMV antigen stimulation. The receptors derive from a human donor in good health (CMV status not recorded). Some clones in this sample may be carry-over from other donors' samples.

In its sample, this clonotype was seen a few times. The J gene is TRBJ1-5, the V gene TRBV6-1; D ambiguous. Trimming took 5 bases from V and 1 from J, leaving 12 bases between them. CDR3 length: 15 amino acids. Germline-derived CDR1 and CDR2 are MNHNS and SASEGT. This CDR3 is CASSYTGGSNQPQHF. The CDR3 DNA follows: TGTGCCAGCAGTTATACGGGAGGGAGCAATCAGCCCCAGCATTTT.

This clonotype was detected only a few times. CDR3 bases: TGTGCCACCCAGTCGAACACCGGGGAGCTGTTTTTT. Its protein is CATQSNTGELFF. The J gene is TRBJ2-2, the V gene TRBV7-6, with D hard to call. Trimming removed 10 bases at V and 0 bases at J, with 6 bases between. Germline V gene lookup returns CDR1 SGHVS and CDR2 FNYEAQ. CDR3 length: 12 residues.

This clonotype was counted between two and nine times. This chain joins TRBV28 and TRBJ2-3; D ambiguous. Trimming shortened V by 1 base and J by 2 bases, and 13 bases separated the two germline ends. The CDR3 length is 16 residues. Germline lookup yields CDR1 MDHEN and CDR2 SYDVKM. CDR3 region: CASSLYDSDPTDTQYF. As DNA, the CDR3 is TGTGCCAGCAGTTTATACGACTCCGACCCCACAGATACGCAGTATTTT.

This clonotype turned up a few times. This chain links TRBV7-8 with TRBJ1-6; a weak D match, TRBD1 (6 bases). V was shortened by 5 bases and J by 6 bases, with 17 bases between the two germline ends. Germline V gives CDR1 SGHVS, CDR2 FQNEAQ. The CDR3 runs 16 residues. CDR3 sequence (DNA): TGTGCCAGCAGCCAAGACCCTGGACAGATTAATTCACCCCTCCACTTT. Protein sequence: CASSQDPGQINSPLHF. The full variable domain, its missing parts supplied by reference TRBV7-8 and TRBJ1-6, is GAGVSQSPRYKVAKRGQDVALRCDPISGHVSLFWYQQALGQGPEFLTYFQNEAQLDKSGLPSDRFFAERPEGSVSTLKIQRTQQEDSAVYLCASSQDPGQINSPLHFGNGTRLTVT.

The chain carries TRBV9 and TRBJ2-3; the match to TRBD2 covers 7 bases. J lost 4 bases, V lost 2 bases, and 10 bases had no gene match. CDR3 length: 16 amino acids. The V gene's germline CDR1 is SGDLS and CDR2 YYNGEE. The CDR3 region is CASSVGGASGSDTQYF. CDR3 bases: TGTGCCAGCAGCGTCGGTGGGGCTAGCGGCTCAGATACGCAGTATTTT.

The genes are TRBV7-9 and TRBJ2-1; 8 nucleotides align to TRBD2. Unmatched junction bases numbered 7, after V lost 5 bases and J lost 10 bases. The CDR3 is made up of 13 amino acids. Germline V gene data show CDR1 as SEHNR and CDR2 as FQNEAQ (reference sequence). CDR3 amino acids: CASSTGGAREQFF. CDR3 nucleotides: TGTGCCAGCAGCACGGGGGGGGCAAGGGAGCAGTTCTTC.

This sequence joins TRBV4-3 and TRBJ2-7; D gene unclear. Germline V gives CDR1 LGHNA, CDR2 YSLEER. V lost 2 bases and J 5 bases, leaving 13 bases between the germline ends. The CDR3 loop spans 14 amino acids. CDR3 bases: TGCGCCAGCAGCCAAAGAGCAGGACGGAACGAGCAGTACTTC. This gives the protein CASSQRAGRNEQYF.

This clonotype has more than one count but fewer than ten. This chain uses TRBV19 with TRBJ1-1, with 8 bases that match TRBD1. Germline V gives CDR1 LNHDA, CDR2 SQIVND (reference sequence). After removal of 6 bases from V and 6 bases from J, the junction contained 6 bases not matched to a gene. This CDR3 contains 13 residues. The CDR3 DNA reads as TGTGCCAGTAGAGCAGGGGGCTTCGCTGAAGCTTTCTTT. Translated: CASRAGGFAEAFF.

J is TRBJ2-7 and V is TRBV6-1; no reliable D call. CDR3 length: 9 amino acids. Trimming took 6 bases from V and 3 from J, leaving 0 bases between them. The V gene's germline CDR1 is MNHNS and CDR2 SASEGT. The CDR3 sequence is CASSYEQYF. The CDR3 DNA reads TGTGCCAGCAGCTACGAGCAGTACTTC.

The J gene is TRBJ2-4, the V gene TRBV28; the D gene is possibly TRBD1 (6 bases). Germline CDR1 is MDHEN and CDR2 is SYDVKM. V lost 5 bases and J 0 bases, leaving 14 bases between the germline ends. CDR3 length equals 16 residues. The CDR3 region has the DNA TGTGCCAGCAGTGACAGGTCAAGGTCAGCCAAAAACATTCAGTACTTC. Its translation: CASSDRSRSAKNIQYF.

This clonotype was recorded a few times. This chain uses TRBV7-9 with TRBJ2-1, with 10 nucleotides matching TRBD2. Per germline, CDR1 SEHNR and CDR2 FQNEAQ (reference sequence). J lost 5 bases, V lost 6 bases, and 13 bases had no gene match. The CDR3 is made up of 17 amino acids. CDR3 DNA sequence: TGTGCCAGCAGTTTTCCGAGCGGGGGGGCGGAGAACAATGAGCAGTTCTTC. Its translation is CASSFPSGGAENNEQFF.

This clonotype was seen a few times. The rearrangement links TRBV6-2 or TRBV6-3 to TRBJ2-1; D is uncertain. Germline-derived CDR1 and CDR2 are MNHEY and SVGEGT. The CDR3 runs to 13 residues. V lost 1 base and J 4 bases, leaving 5 bases between the germline ends. In nucleotides, the CDR3 is TGTGCCAGCAGTTACTTAGGTTACAATGAGCAGTTCTTC. The encoded protein is CASSYLGYNEQFF.

The chain links TRBV19 to TRBJ1-2; the D is unclear. CDR3 length: 13 residues. Per germline, CDR1 LNHDA and CDR2 SQIVND (reference sequence). Trimming left V 5 bases short and J 4 bases short, with 11 bases between. CDR3 coding DNA: TGTGCCAGTAGTCCGGGCCGGGGCTATGGCTACACCTTC. Translating gives CASSPGRGYGYTF.

This clonotype turned up a few times. The chain's CDR3 is CASSQDPYEQYF. The CDR3 DNA reads TGTGCCAGCAGTCAAGACCCCTACGAGCAGTACTTC. The chain uses TRBV2 and TRBJ2-7, with D unresolved. The V and J ends lost 5 bases and 2 bases respectively, with 7 bases between them. The CDR3 loop spans 12 amino acids. CDR1 is SNHLY and CDR2 is FYNNEI in the germline V gene.

This clonotype has a count of ten or more. The chain carries TRBV2 and TRBJ2-7; either TRBD1 or TRBD2 may supply D (5 bases each). Trimming cost V 5 bases and J 5 bases, with 10 bases left between them. Germline CDR1 reads SNHLY; CDR2 reads FYNNEI. The CDR3 has 12 amino acids. This CDR3 is CASSPGADEQYF. CDR3 DNA sequence: TGTGCCAGCAGTCCCGGGGCGGACGAGCAGTACTTC.

This clonotype has more than one count but fewer than ten. The J gene is TRBJ1-1, the V gene TRBV6-5, with a possible D match to TRBD1 (5 bases). V was clipped by 0 bases and J by 2 bases, with 13 bases between them. Germline CDR1 reads MNHEY; CDR2 reads SVGAGI. This CDR3 has 16 amino acids. CDR3 sequence reads: CASSYSNAGLNTEAFF. CDR3 in DNA: TGTGCCAGCAGTTACTCCAATGCAGGGCTTAACACTGAAGCTTTCTTT.

The V call is TRBV13, the J call TRBJ2-1, with 11 bases that match TRBD2. The trim removed 4 bases at V and 3 bases at J, leaving 8 bases unmatched. CDR1 is PRHDT and CDR2 is FYEKMQ in the germline V gene (reference sequence). This CDR3 comprises 17 residues. CDR3 loop: CASSSDPSGGFYNEQFF. The CDR3 bases are TGTGCCAGCAGCTCGGATCCTAGCGGGGGGTTCTACAATGAGCAGTTCTTC.

The V call is TRBV28, the J call TRBJ2-3; D is unclear. This CDR3 is built from 17 residues. V lost 5 bases and J 1 base, leaving 19 bases between the germline ends. Germline CDR1 reads MDHEN; CDR2 reads SYDVKM. CDR3 nucleotide sequence: TGTGCCAGCAGTCCTATTAGGGCACCCGTCGGCACAGATACGCAGTATTTT. Its protein product is CASSPIRAPVGTDTQYF.

V is TRBV7-8 and J is TRBJ2-5, with D possibly matching TRBD1 (6 bases). Germline CDR1 and CDR2: SGHVS and FQNEAQ. V was trimmed by 1 base and J by 4 bases, leaving 10 bases between them. The CDR3 is made up of 14 amino acids. The CDR3 sequence: CASSLDRRGETQYF. CDR3 DNA: TGTGCCAGCAGCTTAGATCGCAGGGGAGAGACCCAGTACTTC.

This chain uses TRBV20-1 with TRBJ2-3; D may correspond to TRBD1 or TRBD2 (6 bases each). The V and J ends lost 0 bases and 1 base respectively, with 23 bases between them. The CDR3 is 19 amino acids. The germline V gene has CDR1 DFQATT and CDR2 SNEGSKA (reference sequence). The CDR3 region is CSARDSHPPGRGRTDTQYF. The CDR3 DNA reads TGCAGTGCTAGAGATTCCCACCCGCCCGGACGGGGGCGCACAGATACGCAGTATTTT.

This chain connects TRBV28 to TRBJ1-5, with 7 nucleotides matching TRBD1. The CDR3 is made up of 16 amino acids. With 5 bases clipped from V and 1 base from J, the junction kept 8 bases outside the gene matches. In germline, CDR1 is MDHEN, CDR2 SYDVKM. Here the CDR3 DNA reads TGTGCCAGCAGTCCCCGACAGGGAAAAAGCAATCAGCCCCAGCATTTT. It encodes CASSPRQGKSNQPQHF.

This clonotype turned up a few times. The CDR3 is CASSYGTGGPNEQFF. DNA of the CDR3: TGTGCCAGCAGTTACGGGACGGGGGGGCCCAATGAGCAGTTCTTC. This chain uses TRBV6-8 with TRBJ2-1; 8 bases map to TRBD2. CDR1 and CDR2 from the germline V gene are MNHGY and SAAAGT. With 2 bases clipped from V and 6 bases from J, the junction kept 6 bases outside the gene matches. This CDR3 spans 15 amino acids.

V and J are TRBV6-2 or TRBV6-3 and TRBJ2-7; D unclear. This CDR3 is 14 amino acids long. The ends were cut back, 5 bases at V and 3 bases at J, with 14 bases in the middle. Germline CDR1 MNHEY, CDR2 SVGEGT. The CDR3 reads CASSKEPWVYEQYF. CDR3 DNA sequence: TGTGCCAGCAGTAAAGAACCCTGGGTCTACGAGCAGTACTTC.

The chain employs TRBV6-8 and TRBJ2-1; D possibly corresponds to TRBD1 (6 bases). Germline-derived CDR1 and CDR2 are MNHGY and SAAAGT. This CDR3 has 14 amino acids. Trimming removed 7 bases from V and 1 base from J, with 11 bases in between. The CDR3: CASTPGVSYNEQFF. The CDR3 region has the DNA TGTGCCAGCACCCCAGGGGTTTCCTACAATGAGCAGTTCTTC.

The table lists this clonotype with a few counts. The chain couples TRBV4-1 to TRBJ1-2; 9 positions agree with TRBD1. Germline CDR1 is MGHRA and CDR2 is YSYEKL. This CDR3 region has 16 residues. The trim removed 0 bases at V and 5 bases at J, leaving 7 bases unmatched. The CDR3 nucleotides read TGCGCCAGCAGCCAAGAACACAGGGGGCCCAAGTATGGCTACACCTTC. Protein product: CASSQEHRGPKYGYTF.

This clonotype was seen a handful of times. CDR3 sequence reads: CASSYGGGPTEAFF. CDR3 nucleotide sequence: TGTGCCAGCAGTTACGGGGGGGGCCCCACTGAAGCTTTCTTT. J is TRBJ1-1 and V is TRBV6-6, with a tentative D call TRBD1 (6 bases). There are 14 residues in the CDR3. Germline lookup yields CDR1 MNHNY and CDR2 SVGAGI (reference sequence). Trimming pared 2 bases from V and 4 bases from J, leaving 11 bases between.

This clonotype was seen a handful of times. The chain uses TRBV19 and TRBJ2-1; TRBD1 aligns across 11 bases. The CDR3 spans 22 residues. The germline CDR1 and CDR2 sequences are LNHDA and SQIVND (reference sequence). After removal of 2 bases from V and 8 bases from J, the junction contained 26 bases not matched to a gene. CDR3 nucleotides: TGTGCCAGTAGTATATTAGCCCGAGGACAGGGGGCGTCGAGGGGGGCGATATATGAGCAGTTCTTC. Protein product: CASSILARGQGASRGAIYEQFF. Looking up the rest from reference TRBV19 and TRBJ2-1 gives the full variable domain: DGGITQSPKYLFRKEGQNVTLSCEQNLNHDAMYWYRQDPGQGLRLIYYSQIVNDFQKGDIAEGYSVSREKKESFPLTVTSAQKNPTAFYLCASSILARGQGASRGAIYEQFFGPGTRLTVL.

The chain employs TRBV10-2 and TRBJ1-5; D not certain. The germline V gene has CDR1 WSHSY and CDR2 SAAADI. V was clipped by 0 bases and J by 3 bases, with 9 bases between them. CDR3 length equals 15 residues. The DNA for the CDR3 is TGCGCCAGCAGTGAGTCGTCTGATACCAATCAGCCCCAGCATTTT. It encodes CASSESSDTNQPQHF.

The rearrangement uses TRBV7-9 and TRBJ2-1; D call uncertain. The CDR3 has 13 residues. CDR1 SEHNR and CDR2 FQNEAQ come from the germline V gene (reference sequence). V was pared by 5 bases and J by 15 bases, with 20 bases between. The CDR3 here is CASSQRDPESGFF. In nucleotides, the CDR3 is TGTGCCAGCAGCCAACGTGACCCGGAATCGGGGTTCTTC.

J is TRBJ2-5 and V is TRBV12-3 or TRBV12-4; 9 bases agree with TRBD2. Trimming removed 5 bases from V and 2 bases from J; junction bases left unmatched: 3. CDR3 length equals 14 residues. Here the CDR3 DNA reads TGTGCCAGCAGTGGGACTAGCACACAAGAGACCCAGTACTTC. It codes for CASSGTSTQETQYF.